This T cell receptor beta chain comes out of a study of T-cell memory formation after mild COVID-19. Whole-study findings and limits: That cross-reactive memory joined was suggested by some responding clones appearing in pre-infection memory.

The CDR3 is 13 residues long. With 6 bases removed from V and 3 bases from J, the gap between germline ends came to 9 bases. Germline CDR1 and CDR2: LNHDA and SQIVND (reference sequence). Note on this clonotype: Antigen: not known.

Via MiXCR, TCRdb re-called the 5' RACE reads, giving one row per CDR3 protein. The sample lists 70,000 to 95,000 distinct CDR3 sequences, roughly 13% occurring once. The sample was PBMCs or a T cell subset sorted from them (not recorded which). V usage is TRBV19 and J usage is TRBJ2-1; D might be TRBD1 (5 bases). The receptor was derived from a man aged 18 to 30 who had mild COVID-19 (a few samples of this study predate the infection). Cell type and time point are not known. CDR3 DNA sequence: TGTGCCAGTAGCCACGACAGCTACAATGAGCAGTTCTTC. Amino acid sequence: CASSHDSYNEQFF.